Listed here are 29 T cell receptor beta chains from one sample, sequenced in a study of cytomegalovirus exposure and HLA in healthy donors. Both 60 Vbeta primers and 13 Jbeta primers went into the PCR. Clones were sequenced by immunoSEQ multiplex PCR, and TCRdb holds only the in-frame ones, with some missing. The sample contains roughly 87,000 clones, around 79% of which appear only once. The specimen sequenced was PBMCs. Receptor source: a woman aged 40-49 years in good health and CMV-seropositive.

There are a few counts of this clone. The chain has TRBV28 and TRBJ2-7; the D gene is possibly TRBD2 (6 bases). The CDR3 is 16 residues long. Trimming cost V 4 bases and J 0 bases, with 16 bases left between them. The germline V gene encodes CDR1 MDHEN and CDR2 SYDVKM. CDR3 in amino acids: CASSSPGLPSSYEQYF. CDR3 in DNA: TGTGCCAGCAGTTCCCCGGGACTCCCGAGCTCCTACGAGCAGTACTTC. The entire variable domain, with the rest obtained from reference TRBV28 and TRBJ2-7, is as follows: DVKVTQSSRYLVKRTGEKVFLECVQDMDHENMFWYRQDPGLGLRLIYFSYDVKMKEKGDIPEGYSVSREKKERFSLILESASTNQTSMYLCASSSPGLPSSYEQYFGPGTRLTVT.

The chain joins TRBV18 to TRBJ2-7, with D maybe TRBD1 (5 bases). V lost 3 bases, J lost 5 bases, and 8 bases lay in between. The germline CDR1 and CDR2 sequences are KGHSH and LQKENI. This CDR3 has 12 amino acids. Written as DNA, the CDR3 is TGTGCCAGCTCACCGGCAGGGAACGAGCAGTACTTC. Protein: CASSPAGNEQYF.

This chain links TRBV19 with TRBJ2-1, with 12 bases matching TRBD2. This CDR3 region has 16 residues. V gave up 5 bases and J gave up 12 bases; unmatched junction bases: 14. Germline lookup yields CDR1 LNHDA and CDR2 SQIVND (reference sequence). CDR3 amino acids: CASSSRTSGTLGRQFF. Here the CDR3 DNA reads TGTGCCAGTAGTTCACGGACTAGCGGGACTCTAGGTCGGCAGTTCTTC.

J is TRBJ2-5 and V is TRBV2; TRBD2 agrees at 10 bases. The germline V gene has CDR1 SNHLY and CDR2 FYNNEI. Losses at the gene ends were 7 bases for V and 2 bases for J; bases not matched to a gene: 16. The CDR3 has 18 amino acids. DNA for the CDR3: TGTGCCAGCACCCGCAAAGGGCTAGCGGGGGCCCAACAAGAGACCCAGTACTTC. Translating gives CASTRKGLAGAQQETQYF.

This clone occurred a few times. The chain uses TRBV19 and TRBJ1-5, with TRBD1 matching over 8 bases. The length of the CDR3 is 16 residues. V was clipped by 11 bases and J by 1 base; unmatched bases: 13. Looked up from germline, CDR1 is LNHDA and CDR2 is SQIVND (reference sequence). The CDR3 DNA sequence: TGTGCCGCTAGGGCAGGGGGCGAGGGAAGCAATCAGCCCCAGCATTTT. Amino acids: CAARAGGEGSNQPQHF.

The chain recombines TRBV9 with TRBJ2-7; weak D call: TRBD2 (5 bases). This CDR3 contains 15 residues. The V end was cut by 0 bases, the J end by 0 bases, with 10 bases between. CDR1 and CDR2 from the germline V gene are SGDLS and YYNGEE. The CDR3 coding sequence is TGTGCCAGCAGCGTAGATCGGGGTACCTCCTACGAGCAGTACTTC. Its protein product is CASSVDRGTSYEQYF. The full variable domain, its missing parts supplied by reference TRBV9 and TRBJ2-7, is DSGVTQTPKHLITATGQRVTLRCSPRSGDLSVYWYQQSLDQGLQFLIQYYNGEERAKGNILERFSAQQFPDLHSELNLSSLELGDSALYFCASSVDRGTSYEQYFGPGTRLTVT.

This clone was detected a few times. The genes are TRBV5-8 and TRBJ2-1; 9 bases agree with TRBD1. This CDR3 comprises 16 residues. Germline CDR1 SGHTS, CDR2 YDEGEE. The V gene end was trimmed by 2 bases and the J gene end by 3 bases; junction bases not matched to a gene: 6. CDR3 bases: TGTGCCAGCAGCTTACAGGGGGCTAGCATCTACAATGAGCAGTTCTTC. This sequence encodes CASSLQGASIYNEQFF.

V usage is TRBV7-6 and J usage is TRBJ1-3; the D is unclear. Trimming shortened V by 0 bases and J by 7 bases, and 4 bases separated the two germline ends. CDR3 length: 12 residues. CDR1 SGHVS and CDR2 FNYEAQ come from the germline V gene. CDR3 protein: CASSLAGNTIYF. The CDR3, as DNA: TGTGCCAGCAGCTTAGCCGGGAACACCATATATTTT.

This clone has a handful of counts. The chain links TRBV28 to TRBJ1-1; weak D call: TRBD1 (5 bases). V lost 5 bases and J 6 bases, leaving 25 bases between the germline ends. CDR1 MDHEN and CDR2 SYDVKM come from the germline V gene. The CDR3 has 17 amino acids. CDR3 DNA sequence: TGTGCCAGCAGTCTTAAGACGGGCCCTTGGGGCCTTTCTGAAGCTTTCTTT. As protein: CASSLKTGPWGLSEAFF.

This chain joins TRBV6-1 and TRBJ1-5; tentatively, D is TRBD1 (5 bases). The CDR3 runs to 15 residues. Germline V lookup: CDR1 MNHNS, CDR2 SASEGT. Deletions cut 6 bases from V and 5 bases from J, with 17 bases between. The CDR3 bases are TGTGCCAGCAGGGAGCCGGGACTACGGGATCAGCCCCAGCATTTT. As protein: CASREPGLRDQPQHF.

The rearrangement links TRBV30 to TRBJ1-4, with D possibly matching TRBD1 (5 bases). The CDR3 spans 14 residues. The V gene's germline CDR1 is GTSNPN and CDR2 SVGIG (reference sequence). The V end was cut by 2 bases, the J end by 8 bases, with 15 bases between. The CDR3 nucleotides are TGTGCCTGGAGTCCCGGGGGAGGGACGGAAAAACTGTTTTTT. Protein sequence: CAWSPGGGTEKLFF.

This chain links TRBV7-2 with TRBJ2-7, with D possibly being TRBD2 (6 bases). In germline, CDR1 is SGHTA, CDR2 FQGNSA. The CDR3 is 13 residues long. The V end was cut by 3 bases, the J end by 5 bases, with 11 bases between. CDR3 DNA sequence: TGTGCCAGCAGCTTCGGGGGATTCGACGAGCAGTACTTC. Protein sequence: CASSFGGFDEQYF.

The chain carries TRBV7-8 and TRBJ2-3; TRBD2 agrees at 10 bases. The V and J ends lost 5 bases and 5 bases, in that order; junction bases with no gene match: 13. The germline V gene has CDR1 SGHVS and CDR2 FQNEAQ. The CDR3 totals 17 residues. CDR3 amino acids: CASSGPGGTSDKDTQYF. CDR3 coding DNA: TGTGCCAGCAGCGGACCCGGCGGGACTAGCGATAAAGATACGCAGTATTTT.

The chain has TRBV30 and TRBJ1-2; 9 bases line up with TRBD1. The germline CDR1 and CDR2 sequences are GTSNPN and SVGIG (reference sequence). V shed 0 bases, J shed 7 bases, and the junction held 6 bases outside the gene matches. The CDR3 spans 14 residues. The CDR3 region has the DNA TGTGCCTGGAGTGTGGGACAGGGAGGTACTGGCTACACCTTC. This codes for CAWSVGQGGTGYTF. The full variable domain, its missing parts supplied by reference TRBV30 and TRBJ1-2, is SQTIHQWPATLVQPVGSPLSLECTVEGTSNPNLYWYRQAAGRGLQLLFYSVGIGQISSEVPQNLSASRPQDRQFILSSKKLLLSDSGFYLCAWSVGQGGTGYTFGSGTRLTVV.

CDR3 region: CASSPALQGIYGYTF. Written as DNA, the CDR3 is TGTGCCAGCAGTCCAGCACTACAGGGGATCTATGGCTACACCTTC. The chain joins TRBV27 to TRBJ1-2; TRBD1 matches 7 bases. The CDR3 is made up of 15 amino acids. The junction had 10 bases not matched to a gene; V was cut back by 5 bases and J by 4 bases. The germline CDR1 and CDR2 sequences are MNHEY and SMNVEV (reference sequence).

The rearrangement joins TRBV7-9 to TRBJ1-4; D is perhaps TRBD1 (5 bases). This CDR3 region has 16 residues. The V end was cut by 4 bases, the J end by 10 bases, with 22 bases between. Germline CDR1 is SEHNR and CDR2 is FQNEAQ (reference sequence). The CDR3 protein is CASSWVSGQGGRKLFF. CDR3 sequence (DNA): TGTGCCAGCAGCTGGGTTTCGGGTCAGGGAGGTAGAAAACTGTTTTTT.

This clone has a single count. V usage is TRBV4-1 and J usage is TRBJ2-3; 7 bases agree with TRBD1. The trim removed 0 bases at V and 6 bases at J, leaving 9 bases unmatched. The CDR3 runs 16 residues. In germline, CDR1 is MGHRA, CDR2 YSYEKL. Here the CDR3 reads CASSQEAGGGLDTQYF. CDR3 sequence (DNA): TGCGCCAGCAGCCAAGAGGCAGGGGGTGGTTTGGATACGCAGTATTTT.

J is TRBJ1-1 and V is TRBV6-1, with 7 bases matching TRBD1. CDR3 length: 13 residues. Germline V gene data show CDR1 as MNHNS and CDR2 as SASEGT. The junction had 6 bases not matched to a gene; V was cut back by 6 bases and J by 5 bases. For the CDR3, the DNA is TGTGCCAGCAGCATCAGGGGGGATACTGAAGCTTTCTTT. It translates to CASSIRGDTEAFF.

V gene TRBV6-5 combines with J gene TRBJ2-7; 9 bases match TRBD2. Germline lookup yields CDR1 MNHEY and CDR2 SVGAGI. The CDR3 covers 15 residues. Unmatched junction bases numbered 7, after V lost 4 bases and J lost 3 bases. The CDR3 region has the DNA TGTGCCAGCAGTTTGTCTAGCGGGACTGACTACGAGCAGTACTTC. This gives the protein CASSLSSGTDYEQYF.

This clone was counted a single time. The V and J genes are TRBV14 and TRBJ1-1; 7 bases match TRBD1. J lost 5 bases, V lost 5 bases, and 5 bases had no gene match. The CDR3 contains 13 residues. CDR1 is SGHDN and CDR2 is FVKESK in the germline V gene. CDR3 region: CASSFRQGTEAFF. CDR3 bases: TGTGCCAGCAGCTTTAGACAGGGAACTGAAGCTTTCTTT. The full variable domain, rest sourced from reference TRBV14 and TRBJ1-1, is EAGVTQFPSHSVIEKGQTVTLRCDPISGHDNLYWYRRVMGKEIKFLLHFVKESKQDESGMPNNRFLAERTGGTYSTLKVQPAELEDSGVYFCASSFRQGTEAFFGQGTRLTVV.

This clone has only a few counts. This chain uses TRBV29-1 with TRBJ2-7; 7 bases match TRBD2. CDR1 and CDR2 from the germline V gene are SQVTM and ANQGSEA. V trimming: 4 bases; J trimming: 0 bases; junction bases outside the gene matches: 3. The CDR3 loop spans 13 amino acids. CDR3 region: CSVGRGSSYEQYF. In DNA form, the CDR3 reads TGCAGCGTTGGTCGCGGGAGCTCCTACGAGCAGTACTTC.

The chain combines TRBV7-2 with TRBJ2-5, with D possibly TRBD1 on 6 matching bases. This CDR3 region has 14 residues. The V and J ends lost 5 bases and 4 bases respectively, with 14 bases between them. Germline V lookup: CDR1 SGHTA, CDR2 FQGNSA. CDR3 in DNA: TGTGCCAGCAGCCCGCAGGGACACCTAGAGACCCAGTACTTC. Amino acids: CASSPQGHLETQYF.

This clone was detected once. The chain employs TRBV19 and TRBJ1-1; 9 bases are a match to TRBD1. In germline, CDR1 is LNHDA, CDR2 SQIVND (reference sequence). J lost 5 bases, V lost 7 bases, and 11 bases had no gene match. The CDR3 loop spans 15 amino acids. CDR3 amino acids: CASKLPGQGGTEAFF. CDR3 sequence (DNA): TGTGCCAGTAAACTGCCGGGACAGGGAGGGACTGAAGCTTTCTTT.

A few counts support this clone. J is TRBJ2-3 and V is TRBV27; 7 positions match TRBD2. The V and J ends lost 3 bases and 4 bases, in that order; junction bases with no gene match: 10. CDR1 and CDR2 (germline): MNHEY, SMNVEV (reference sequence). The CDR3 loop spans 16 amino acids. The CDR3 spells CASSFWGGAEADTQYF. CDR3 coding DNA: TGTGCCAGCAGTTTTTGGGGAGGGGCCGAGGCAGATACGCAGTATTTT.

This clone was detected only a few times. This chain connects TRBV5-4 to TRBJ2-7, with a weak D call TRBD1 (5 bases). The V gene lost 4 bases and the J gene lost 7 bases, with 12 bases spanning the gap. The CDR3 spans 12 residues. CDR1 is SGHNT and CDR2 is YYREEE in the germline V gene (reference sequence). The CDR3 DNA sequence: TGTGCCAGCAGCCCGTCAACAGGAGAGCAGTACTTC. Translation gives CASSPSTGEQYF.

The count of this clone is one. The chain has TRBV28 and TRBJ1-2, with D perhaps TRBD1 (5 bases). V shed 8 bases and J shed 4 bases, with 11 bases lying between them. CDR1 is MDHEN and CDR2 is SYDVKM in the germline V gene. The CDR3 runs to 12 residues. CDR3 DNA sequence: TGTGCCAGCCTCAGGGAAGGCTATGGCTACACCTTC. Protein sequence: CASLREGYGYTF.

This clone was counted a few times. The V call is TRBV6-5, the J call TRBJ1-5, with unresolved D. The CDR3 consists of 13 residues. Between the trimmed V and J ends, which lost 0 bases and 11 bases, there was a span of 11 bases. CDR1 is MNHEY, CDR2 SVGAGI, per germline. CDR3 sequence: CASSYSREVAQHF. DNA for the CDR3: TGTGCCAGCAGTTACTCTAGGGAGGTGGCCCAGCATTTT.

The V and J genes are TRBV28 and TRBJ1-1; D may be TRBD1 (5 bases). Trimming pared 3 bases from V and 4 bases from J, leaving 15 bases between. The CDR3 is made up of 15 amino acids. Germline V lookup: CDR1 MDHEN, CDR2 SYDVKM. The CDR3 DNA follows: TGTGCCAGCAGTTTCATGGGCCGGGGGGTCACTGAAGCTTTCTTT. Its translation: CASSFMGRGVTEAFF.

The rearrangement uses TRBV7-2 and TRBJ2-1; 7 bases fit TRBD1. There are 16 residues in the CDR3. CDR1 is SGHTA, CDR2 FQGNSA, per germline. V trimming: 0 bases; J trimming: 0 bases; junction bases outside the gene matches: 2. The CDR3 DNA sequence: TGTGCCAGCAGCTTAGCGGCAGGGGGCTCCTACAATGAGCAGTTCTTC. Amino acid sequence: CASSLAAGGSYNEQFF.